Listed below are T cell receptor beta chains from one sample, sequenced in a study of cytomegalovirus exposure and HLA in healthy donors. TCRdb's table, derived via immunoSEQ multiplex PCR, lists solely in-frame clones and lacks some. Here the sample spans about 160,000 clones, 75% to 90% being singletons. Sample: PBMCs. These receptor sequences come from a woman aged 18-29 years in good health and CMV-seronegative. Both conserved end residues are part of each CDR3. D genes are given only for firm matches. The size of a clone is reported for some rows only, either as once, few or many, or as a class for expanded clones.

cdr3_aa cdr3_nt v_call d_call clone_size j_call
CAISSSYNSPLHF TGTGCCATATCGAGCTCCTATAATTCACCCCTCCACTTT TRBV19 - - TRBJ1-6
CASSQATRQGNTEAFF TGCGCCAGCAGCCAGGCCACCAGACAGGGAAACACTGAAGCTTTCTTT TRBV4-1 TRBD1 - TRBJ1-1
CASSTWTSGTNEQFF TGTGCCAGCAGCACCTGGACTAGCGGGACTAATGAGCAGTTCTTC TRBV11-2 TRBD2 - TRBJ2-1
CASSDGGSNQPQHF TGTGCCAGCAGCGATGGGGGGAGCAATCAGCCCCAGCATTTT TRBV7-9 - - TRBJ1-5
CASSLRFYEQYF TGTGCCAGCAGTTTGAGATTTTACGAGCAGTACTTC TRBV28 - - TRBJ2-7
CASSLSPGPNQPQHF TGTGCCAGCAGTTTATCGCCAGGGCCGAATCAGCCCCAGCATTTT TRBV27 - - TRBJ1-5
CASSLLGDSDYGYTF TGCGCCAGCAGCTTGTTGGGGGACTCAGACTATGGCTACACCTTC TRBV5-1 - - TRBJ1-2
CASSLGGTAALYGYTF TGTGCCAGCAGCTTGGGGGGGACAGCCGCTCTATACGGCTACACCTTC TRBV5-4 TRBD1 - TRBJ1-2
CASSDTQLAKNIQYF TGCGCCAGCAGTGACACACAGCTAGCCAAAAACATTCAGTACTTC TRBV10-2 - - TRBJ2-4
CASSLDGGDSGNTIYF TGCGCCAGCAGCTTGGATGGGGGGGACTCTGGAAACACCATATATTTT TRBV5-1 - - TRBJ1-3
CASSLGTGKVHEQYF TGTGCCAGCAGCTTGGGGACAGGAAAGGTTCACGAGCAGTACTTC TRBV7-9 TRBD1 - TRBJ2-7
CASSSTRGSNQPQHF TGTGCCAGCAGCTCGACTAGGGGTAGCAATCAGCCCCAGCATTTT TRBV7-9 - once TRBJ1-5
CASSLVISSGANVLTF TGTGCCAGCAGCTTGGTCATCAGCTCTGGGGCCAACGTCCTGACTTTC TRBV5-5 - - TRBJ2-6
CAWSGKSSLYNEQFF TGTGCCTGGAGTGGCAAATCTAGTCTTTACAATGAGCAGTTCTTC TRBV30 - - TRBJ2-1
CASSLGLAEKYNEQFF TGCGCCAGCAGCTTGGGACTAGCGGAAAAATACAATGAGCAGTTCTTC TRBV5-1 TRBD2 - TRBJ2-1
CASSPNSGANVLTF TGTGCCAGCAGCCCAAACTCTGGGGCCAACGTCCTGACTTTC TRBV7-2 - - TRBJ2-6
CASSYSTGGEETQYF TGTGCCAGCAGTTACTCGACAGGGGGGGAAGAGACCCAGTACTTC TRBV6-5 TRBD1 - TRBJ2-5
CASSPTLGARNQPQHF TGTGCCAGTAGTCCCACCTTGGGGGCTAGAAATCAGCCCCAGCATTTT TRBV19 - - TRBJ1-5
CASSSGTGGNNEQFF TGTGCCAGCAGCTCAGGGACAGGCGGAAACAATGAGCAGTTCTTC TRBV7-3 TRBD1 - TRBJ2-1
CASSRPATDTQYF TGTGCCAGCAGCCGTCCCGCGACAGATACGCAGTATTTT TRBV11-2 - - TRBJ2-3
CATRQGPEAFF TGTGCCACCCGACAGGGGCCTGAAGCTTTCTTT TRBV6-1 TRBD1 - TRBJ1-1
CASSLAIGGLETQYF TGTGCCAGCAGCTTAGCGATTGGGGGCTTGGAGACCCAGTACTTC TRBV7-9 - - TRBJ2-5
CASSLANGGSGYTF TGTGCCAGCAGCTTAGCTAATGGCGGGTCTGGCTACACCTTC TRBV7-9 - - TRBJ1-2
CASSESGRYEQYF TGCGCCAGCAGTGAGTCGGGGCGCTACGAGCAGTACTTC TRBV10-1 - - TRBJ2-7
CAIRGGGPSSYNEQFF TGTGCCATCAGGGGTGGAGGGCCGAGCTCCTACAATGAGCAGTTCTTC TRBV10-3 - - TRBJ2-1
CASSPDRIRLNYGHTF TGTGCCAGCAGCCCTGACAGGATCCGACTGAACTATGGCCACACCTTC TRBV5-6 - - TRBJ1-2
CSVGGGDSYQPQHF TGCAGCGTGGGCGGGGGCGATTCTTATCAGCCCCAGCATTTT TRBV29-1 - - TRBJ1-5
CASSPWTGGNQPQHF TGTGCCAGCAGCCCATGGACAGGGGGCAATCAGCCCCAGCATTTT TRBV6-5 TRBD1 - TRBJ1-5
CASSSTWGGQGYEQYF TGTGCCAGCAGCTCAACTTGGGGTGGACAGGGCTACGAGCAGTACTTC TRBV11-2 TRBD1 - TRBJ2-7
CASSEWTRESRGGYEQYF TGTGCCAGCAGTGAATGGACCCGGGAATCTAGGGGGGGGTACGAGCAGTACTTC TRBV25-1 - once TRBJ2-7
CATGTGANSPLHF TGCGCCACCGGGACAGGGGCAAATTCACCCCTCCACTTT TRBV5-1 TRBD1 - TRBJ1-6
CASRTGGASNSPLHF TGTGCCAGCAGGACAGGGGGCGCGAGTAATTCACCCCTCCACTTT TRBV2 TRBD1 - TRBJ1-6
CASTSGVGATNEQFF TGTGCCAGCACCTCCGGGGTGGGGGCGACGAATGAGCAGTTCTTC TRBV2 - - TRBJ2-1
CASSQGQFSYEQYF TGTGCCAGCAGCCAGGGACAGTTTTCCTACGAGCAGTACTTC TRBV7-2 TRBD1 - TRBJ2-7
CASSLDPGAYEQYF TGTGCCAGCAGCCTAGACCCCGGAGCTTACGAGCAGTACTTC TRBV28 - - TRBJ2-7
CASSGEGPTYEQYF TGTGCCAGCAGTGGGGAGGGGCCCACCTACGAGCAGTACTTC TRBV6-1 TRBD2 - TRBJ2-7
CASSEGQFYEQYF TGTGCCAGCAGTGAGGGACAGTTCTACGAGCAGTACTTC TRBV2 TRBD1 - TRBJ2-7
CASSASLASGRADTQYF TGTGCCAGCAGCGCAAGTTTGGCTAGCGGGAGGGCAGATACGCAGTATTTT TRBV5-6 TRBD2 - TRBJ2-3
CASSRGGGGNQPQHF TGTGCCAGCTCACGCGGAGGTGGGGGCAATCAGCCCCAGCATTTT TRBV18 - - TRBJ1-5
CASSGGQGRKEQYF TGTGCCAGCAGCGGCGGACAGGGACGGAAAGAGCAGTACTTC TRBV13 TRBD1 - TRBJ2-7
CASSPRGPAGNEQFF TGTGCCAGCAGCCCACGCGGACCGGCGGGTAATGAGCAGTTCTTC TRBV13 - - TRBJ2-1
CASSSGTGGEKLFF TGTGCCAGCAGTTCAGGGACAGGGGGTGAAAAACTGTTTTTT TRBV28 TRBD1 few TRBJ1-4
CASSPRQGASYEQYF TGCGCCAGCAGCCCTAGACAGGGGGCATCCTACGAGCAGTACTTC TRBV5-1 TRBD1 - TRBJ2-7
CASSKTVQETQYF TGTGCCAGCAGCAAAACGGTACAAGAGACCCAGTACTTC TRBV7-3 - few TRBJ2-5
CASSLQGLNEQYF TGTGCCAGCAGCTTGCAGGGTTTAAACGAGCAGTACTTC TRBV7-9 - - TRBJ2-7
CASSEDPGFGYTF TGTGCCAGCAGTGAAGACCCAGGGTTTGGCTACACCTTC TRBV25-1 - - TRBJ1-2
CASRERPGQGFEAFF TGTGCCAGCAGGGAACGTCCGGGACAGGGCTTCGAAGCTTTCTTT TRBV4-2 TRBD1 - TRBJ1-1
CASSFTSRTGELFF TGCGCCAGCAGCTTTACTAGTAGGACCGGGGAGCTGTTTTTT TRBV5-1 - - TRBJ2-2
CASSQDRGGANVLTF TGCGCCAGCAGCCAGGACAGGGGAGGGGCCAACGTCCTGACTTTC TRBV4-1 TRBD1 - TRBJ2-6
CASRDGLAGGKDIQYF TGCGCCAGCAGAGACGGACTAGCGGGGGGTAAAGACATTCAGTACTTC TRBV4-1 TRBD2 once TRBJ2-4
CASSAMTGYNSPLHF TGTGCCAGCAGTGCGATGACAGGATATAATTCACCCCTCCACTTT TRBV6-1 - - TRBJ1-6
CASSPPRSPFITDTQYF TGTGCCAGCTCACCACCGAGGTCTCCGTTTATCACAGATACGCAGTATTTT TRBV18 - once TRBJ2-3
CASSWGPQGSETQYF TGCGCCAGCAGCTGGGGTCCACAGGGCTCAGAGACCCAGTACTTC TRBV5-1 - once TRBJ2-5